This entry lists 18 T cell receptor beta chains sequenced from one sample in a study of shared clonotypes between healthy human individuals. Measured with immunoSEQ multiplex PCR; TCRdb has only the in-frame clones, and not every one. This sample has 950,000 to 1,300,000 clones, with about 74% found just once. The sample was memory CD4+ T cells sorted from blood. Noted subset: CD45RA-negative fraction. The source of these receptors is a man aged 18 to 35 in good health.

This sequence joins TRBV10-3 and TRBJ2-7, with 10 bases aligning to TRBD1. V dropped 5 bases and J dropped 5; count of bases not matched to a gene: 6. The CDR3 has 14 amino acids. The germline gives CDR1 ENHRY, CDR2 SYGVKD. CDR3 sequence reads: CAISNRDRGNEQYF. In DNA, the CDR3 is TGTGCCATCAGTAACCGGGACAGGGGCAACGAGCAGTACTTC.

The V and J genes are TRBV19 and TRBJ2-5; D ambiguous. In germline, CDR1 is LNHDA, CDR2 SQIVND (reference sequence). This CDR3 has 14 residues. Trimming took off 3 bases at V and 5 bases at J, with 13 bases between the two ends. CDR3 nucleotides: TGTGCCAGTAGTATTCAGGTACTCGGGGAGACCCAGTACTTC. Its protein is CASSIQVLGETQYF.

The chain has TRBV11-3 and TRBJ2-3; unclear D gene. The CDR3 totals 15 residues. Germline lookup yields CDR1 SGHNT and CDR2 YENEEA. Trimming removed 5 bases from V and 0 bases from J, with 12 bases in between. CDR3 nucleotides: TGTGCCAGCAGCCCAGGACCCAGTAGCACAGATACGCAGTATTTT. This translates into CASSPGPSSTDTQYF.

Only a few counts were recorded for this clone. This chain connects TRBV10-3 to TRBJ2-4, with D maybe TRBD1 (6 bases). Germline-derived CDR1 and CDR2 are ENHRY and SYGVKD. V lost 3 bases, J lost 4 bases, and 7 bases lay in between. The CDR3 totals 13 residues. The CDR3 protein is CAISEGGKNIQYF. In DNA form, the CDR3 reads TGTGCCATCAGTGAAGGGGGAAAAAACATTCAGTACTTC.

This chain uses TRBV5-6 with TRBJ2-6; D remains unclear. The CDR3 totals 18 residues. V was shortened by 9 bases and J by 0 bases, with 22 bases between the two germline ends. The germline CDR1 and CDR2 sequences are SGHDT and YYEEEE. The CDR3 spells CATLPGGLSASGANVLTF. The CDR3 coding sequence is TGTGCCACCCTTCCAGGCGGTCTTTCGGCCTCTGGGGCCAACGTCCTGACTTTC.

The rearrangement links TRBV30 to TRBJ2-3; D not certain. Deletions cut 2 bases from V and 5 bases from J, with 20 bases between. Per germline, CDR1 GTSNPN and CDR2 SVGIG (reference sequence). CDR3 length: 16 amino acids. CDR3: CAWSKPGLNQGDTQYF. CDR3 in DNA: TGTGCCTGGAGTAAACCGGGCCTCAACCAAGGAGATACGCAGTATTTT.

V usage is TRBV11-1 and J usage is TRBJ2-1; 7 nucleotides agree with TRBD2. Per germline, CDR1 SGHAT and CDR2 FQDESV (reference sequence). The CDR3 spans 18 residues. With 1 base clipped from V and 6 bases from J, the junction kept 15 bases outside the gene matches. Here the CDR3 reads CASSLEGSRTRILNEQFF. DNA for the CDR3: TGTGCCAGCAGCTTAGAGGGTTCCCGGACTAGAATCCTCAATGAGCAGTTCTTC.

The gene calls are TRBV6-1 and TRBJ2-3; D tentatively fits TRBD1 or TRBD2 (5 bases each). The V end lost 2 bases, the J end lost 3 bases, and 15 bases lay between the germline ends. Germline assignment: CDR1 MNHNS and CDR2 SASEGT. The CDR3 is made up of 16 amino acids. CDR3 in amino acids: CASSERGRWRTDTQYF. Written as DNA, the CDR3 is TGTGCCAGCAGTGAAAGGGGCAGGTGGAGGACAGATACGCAGTATTTT.

J is TRBJ2-2 and V is TRBV9; maybe TRBD1 (5 bases). Deletions cut 3 bases from V and 3 bases from J, with 6 bases between. Per germline, CDR1 SGDLS and CDR2 YYNGEE. The CDR3 is 13 residues long. CDR3 residues: CASSAQDTGELFF. In DNA form, the CDR3 reads TGTGCCAGCAGCGCACAGGACACCGGGGAGCTGTTTTTT.

The chain has TRBV10-3 and TRBJ2-7; D is perhaps TRBD1 (6 bases). Trimming cost V 7 bases and J 6 bases, with 16 bases left between them. CDR3 length equals 13 residues. CDR1 and CDR2 (germline): ENHRY, SYGVKD. The CDR3 DNA sequence: TGTGCCATCAACCAAGGGGGATTTGGCGAGCAGTACTTC. Residues: CAINQGGFGEQYF.

The chain is built from TRBV11-3 and TRBJ2-3, with TRBD2 as a possible D gene (5 bases). The CDR3 has 14 residues. Germline CDR1 reads SGHNT; CDR2 reads YENEEA. V shed 4 bases and J shed 3 bases, with 11 bases lying between them. The CDR3 reads CASSSEGVTDTQYF. The CDR3 DNA reads as TGTGCCAGCAGCTCTGAGGGTGTGACAGATACGCAGTATTTT.

V is TRBV5-1 and J is TRBJ2-6; 7 nucleotides match TRBD2. CDR3 length: 17 amino acids. V lost 0 bases, J lost 1 base, and 4 bases stayed unmatched. Germline CDR1 reads SGHRS; CDR2 reads YFSETQ. The CDR3 sequence is CASSLEAGDSGANVLTF. The CDR3 DNA is TGCGCCAGCAGCTTGGAGGCGGGAGATTCTGGGGCCAACGTCCTGACTTTC.

The chain employs TRBV2 and TRBJ2-2; 8 nucleotides line up with TRBD1. V was clipped by 5 bases and J by 1 base; unmatched bases: 3. CDR3 length: 15 amino acids. Germline V gene data show CDR1 as SNHLY and CDR2 as FYNNEI. The CDR3 sequence is CASSFGQGNTGELFF. CDR3 sequence (DNA): TGTGCCAGCAGTTTCGGACAGGGGAACACCGGGGAGCTGTTTTTT. Variable domain in full (rest from reference TRBV2 and TRBJ2-2): EPEVTQTPSHQVTQMGQEVILRCVPISNHLYFYWYRQILGQKVEFLVSFYNNEISEKSEIFDDQFSVERPDGSNFTLKIRSTKLEDSAMYFCASSFGQGNTGELFFGEGSRLTVL.

The genes are TRBV6-5 and TRBJ1-2, with TRBD1 matching 9 bases. V trimming: 3 bases; J trimming: 4 bases; junction bases outside the gene matches: 6. CDR1 is MNHEY and CDR2 is SVGAGI in the germline V gene. The CDR3 extends over 15 amino acids. The CDR3 spells CASSYGTGKSYGYTF. In DNA, the CDR3 is TGTGCCAGCAGTTATGGGACAGGGAAAAGCTATGGCTACACCTTC.

In this sample, this clone turned up a few times. The chain couples TRBV28 to TRBJ1-5; D is unclear. Trimming cost V 5 bases and J 6 bases, with 11 bases left between them. The CDR3 is 13 amino acids. Germline values: CDR1 MDHEN, CDR2 SYDVKM. This CDR3 reads CASSGPGSQPQHF. The CDR3 DNA reads TGTGCCAGCAGTGGGCCAGGAAGTCAGCCCCAGCATTTT.

Written as DNA, the CDR3 is TGTGCCATCAAAGGCATCAACACCGGGGAGCTGTTTTTT. Translating gives CAIKGINTGELFF. The chain links TRBV10-3 to TRBJ2-2; no definite D call. Trimming stripped 7 bases from V and 2 bases from J, with 8 bases between. This CDR3 is built from 13 residues. Germline CDR1 ENHRY, CDR2 SYGVKD.

This clone occurred once. The gene calls are TRBV9 and TRBJ2-3; no reliable D call. V shed 0 bases and J shed 6 bases, with 11 bases lying between them. The CDR3 consists of 14 residues. Germline V CDR1 and CDR2: SGDLS, YYNGEE. The CDR3 nucleotides read TGTGCCAGCAGCGTAGGCGCTTTTGGGGATACGCAGTATTTT. This translates into CASSVGAFGDTQYF. Drawing the rest from reference TRBV9 and TRBJ2-3, the complete variable domain is DSGVTQTPKHLITATGQRVTLRCSPRSGDLSVYWYQQSLDQGLQFLIQYYNGEERAKGNILERFSAQQFPDLHSELNLSSLELGDSALYFCASSVGAFGDTQYFGPGTRLTVL.

The chain employs TRBV18 and TRBJ2-7, with D unclear. The V and J ends lost 1 base and 6 bases respectively, with 7 bases between them. The CDR3 runs to 12 residues. Germline CDR1 is KGHSH and CDR2 is LQKENI. CDR3 protein: CASSPRLSEQYF. The CDR3 DNA follows: TGTGCCAGCTCACCACGACTCTCCGAGCAGTACTTC.